This TCR beta chain emerged from a study of T cells in Graves' hyperthyroidism and ophthalmopathy. With 3 bases removed from V and 4 bases from J, the gap between germline ends came to 12 bases. The germline CDR1 and CDR2 sequences are KGHSH and LQKENI. CDR3 length: 15 residues. This clonotype showed up just a few times. Template material for amplifying TCR beta CDR3 regions consisted of RNA transcripts. The TCR CDR3 first-round RT-PCR relied on the HTBI primer set. TCRdb reprocessed the multiplex PCR reads via MiXCR and lists one record per CDR3 protein. The profile shows roughly 740,000 distinct CDR3 sequences, approximately 16% of them singletons. The hyperthyroidism was newly diagnosed and had lasted under 2 months; the patients were aged 18 to 65.

The receptor comes from a man aged 18-30 years with Graves' hyperthyroidism. The sample comprised blood. The genes are TRBV18 and TRBJ2-2; D gene uncertain. The CDR3 loop reads CASSPVIDATGELFF. The DNA for the CDR3 is TGTGCCAGCTCACCTGTCATCGATGCCACCGGGGAGCTGTTTTTT.